A selection of T cell receptor beta chains follows, all from one sample in a study of T cell repertoires in cytomegalovirus infection. MiXCR, run by TCRdb on the reads, gives a single entry per CDR3 protein. The repertoire consists of a few hundred thousand distinct CDR3 sequences, with about an eighth occurring once and the leading ten covering around 9%. Sequenced input: PBMCs. These TCRs come from a human donor in good health (CMV status not recorded). Some clones in this sample may be carry-over from other donors' samples. Both conserved end residues are part of each CDR3. A D gene is named only where the DNA matches it firmly. Clone sizes are given selectively: once, few, many, or a class where the clone is expanded.

d_call: .; j_call: TRBJ2-6; v_call: TRBV5-1; clone_size: few; cdr3_aa: CASSLGLLLSGANVLTF; cdr3_nt: TGCGCCAGCAGCTTGGGTCTACTGCTCTCTGGGGCCAACGTCCTGACTTTC
d_call: .; j_call: TRBJ2-7; v_call: TRBV7-9; clone_size: many; cdr3_aa: CASSVEAYEQYF; cdr3_nt: TGTGCCAGCAGCGTGGAGGCTTACGAGCAGTACTTC
d_call: .; j_call: TRBJ2-3; v_call: TRBV5-4; clone_size: .; cdr3_aa: CASSTVTSTDTQYF; cdr3_nt: TGTGCCAGCAGCACCGTTACCAGCACAGATACGCAGTATTTT
d_call: TRBD2; j_call: TRBJ2-2; v_call: TRBV11-3; clone_size: many; cdr3_aa: CASSLSGVQTGELFF; cdr3_nt: TGTGCCAGCAGCTTAAGCGGGGTGCAGACCGGGGAGCTGTTTTTT
d_call: TRBD2; j_call: TRBJ2-5; v_call: TRBV7-8; clone_size: many; cdr3_aa: CASSPPTSGGQETQYF; cdr3_nt: TGTGCCAGCAGCCCTCCGACTAGCGGGGGCCAAGAGACCCAGTACTTC
d_call: TRBD1; j_call: TRBJ1-2; v_call: TRBV7-2; clone_size: many; cdr3_aa: CASSFGTGVNYGYTF; cdr3_nt: TGTGCCAGCAGCTTTGGGACAGGGGTTAACTATGGCTACACCTTC
d_call: TRBD1; j_call: TRBJ2-7; v_call: TRBV9; clone_size: .; cdr3_aa: CASSPRQGVRGYEQYF; cdr3_nt: TGTGCCAGCAGCCCCCGACAGGGGGTCAGAGGATACGAGCAGTACTTC
d_call: .; j_call: TRBJ2-4; v_call: TRBV10-3; clone_size: .; cdr3_aa: CAISYDGNIQYF; cdr3_nt: TGTGCCATCAGTTATGACGGAAACATTCAGTACTTC
d_call: .; j_call: TRBJ2-1; v_call: TRBV28; clone_size: many; cdr3_aa: CASSFQWSGEQFF; cdr3_nt: TGTGCCAGCAGTTTTCAATGGAGCGGTGAGCAGTTCTTC
d_call: .; j_call: TRBJ2-1; v_call: TRBV28; clone_size: many; cdr3_aa: CASSVAILSYNEQFF; cdr3_nt: TGTGCCAGCTCTGTAGCGATTCTCTCCTACAATGAGCAGTTCTTC
d_call: .; j_call: TRBJ2-2; v_call: TRBV12-3/TRBV12-4; clone_size: .; cdr3_aa: CASRTGTGTGELFF; cdr3_nt: TGTGCCAGCAGAACCGGGACGGGAACCGGGGAGCTGTTTTTT
d_call: .; j_call: TRBJ1-1; v_call: TRBV11-2; clone_size: .; cdr3_aa: CASSLGQAASTEAFF; cdr3_nt: TGTGCCAGCAGCTTAGGACAGGCGGCGAGCACTGAAGCTTTCTTT
d_call: .; j_call: TRBJ1-5; v_call: TRBV20-1; clone_size: many; cdr3_aa: CSAMDGRSNQPQHF; cdr3_nt: TGCAGTGCTATGGACGGTAGGAGCAATCAGCCCCAGCATTTT
d_call: TRBD2; j_call: TRBJ2-3; v_call: TRBV7-2; clone_size: once; cdr3_aa: CASGLPGGLAGAWSTDTQYF; cdr3_nt: TGTGCCAGCGGCCTACCCGGGGGACTAGCGGGAGCGTGGTCCACAGATACGCAGTATTTT
d_call: .; j_call: TRBJ1-3; v_call: TRBV7-6; clone_size: many; cdr3_aa: CASSLEPRSGNTIYF; cdr3_nt: TGTGCCAGCAGCTTAGAACCGCGCTCTGGAAACACCATATATTTT
d_call: TRBD1; j_call: TRBJ2-3; v_call: TRBV19; clone_size: .; cdr3_aa: CASSDTGTGSNTDTQYF; cdr3_nt: TGTGCCAGTAGTGATACCGGGACAGGGTCTAACACAGATACGCAGTATTTT
d_call: TRBD2; j_call: TRBJ2-2; v_call: TRBV12-3/TRBV12-4; clone_size: many; cdr3_aa: CASSLFLAVTGELFF; cdr3_nt: TGTGCCAGCAGTTTATTCCTAGCGGTCACCGGGGAGCTGTTTTTT
d_call: .; j_call: TRBJ2-3; v_call: TRBV7-2; clone_size: many; cdr3_aa: CASSDPRSWGTDTQYF; cdr3_nt: TGTGCCAGCAGCGACCCGAGAAGCTGGGGCACAGATACGCAGTATTTT
d_call: .; j_call: TRBJ1-6; v_call: TRBV28; clone_size: .; cdr3_aa: CASGSPLHF; cdr3_nt: TGTGCCAGCGGTTCACCCCTCCACTTT
d_call: .; j_call: TRBJ2-7; v_call: TRBV6-1; clone_size: .; cdr3_aa: CASSEVEPPTIYEQYF; cdr3_nt: TGTGCCAGCAGTGAAGTGGAGCCACCAACTATCTACGAGCAGTACTTC
d_call: .; j_call: TRBJ2-5; v_call: TRBV7-2; clone_size: few; cdr3_aa: CASGLETQYF; cdr3_nt: TGTGCCAGTGGGTTGGAGACCCAGTACTTC
d_call: .; j_call: TRBJ1-2; v_call: TRBV7-2; clone_size: few; cdr3_aa: CASSLVGTPNYGYTF; cdr3_nt: TGTGCCAGCAGCTTAGTTGGGACACCAAACTATGGCTACACCTTC
d_call: .; j_call: TRBJ1-2; v_call: TRBV2; clone_size: few; cdr3_aa: CASTAPQPNYGYTF; cdr3_nt: TGTGCCAGCACTGCCCCGCAGCCTAACTATGGCTACACCTTC
d_call: TRBD2; j_call: TRBJ2-2; v_call: TRBV6-2/TRBV6-3; clone_size: .; cdr3_aa: CASSRGGPNTGELFF; cdr3_nt: TGTGCCAGCAGTCGGGGGGGACCGAACACCGGGGAGCTGTTTTTT
d_call: .; j_call: TRBJ1-1; v_call: TRBV4-1; clone_size: .; cdr3_aa: CASSLNPYNMNTEAFF; cdr3_nt: TGCGCCAGCAGTCTTAATCCATACAATATGAACACTGAAGCTTTCTTT
d_call: TRBD1; j_call: TRBJ1-2; v_call: TRBV14; clone_size: many; cdr3_aa: CASSIGGAAGYTF; cdr3_nt: TGTGCCAGCAGCATAGGGGGCGCGGCTGGCTACACCTTC
d_call: .; j_call: TRBJ2-2; v_call: TRBV7-2; clone_size: many; cdr3_aa: CASSLPGLQLFF; cdr3_nt: TGTGCCAGCAGCTTACCGGGCCTTCAGCTGTTTTTT
d_call: .; j_call: TRBJ2-1; v_call: TRBV7-3; clone_size: .; cdr3_aa: CASRYLRDGEQFF; cdr3_nt: TGTGCCAGCAGGTACCTCCGGGACGGTGAGCAGTTCTTC
d_call: .; j_call: TRBJ2-2; v_call: TRBV29-1; clone_size: .; cdr3_aa: CSVSRDTGELFF; cdr3_nt: TGCAGCGTTAGCAGGGATACCGGGGAGCTGTTTTTT
d_call: .; j_call: TRBJ1-6; v_call: TRBV7-9; clone_size: many; cdr3_aa: CASSLPGGSPLHF; cdr3_nt: TGTGCCAGCAGTTTGCCCGGGGGTTCACCCCTCCACTTT
d_call: TRBD1; j_call: TRBJ2-2; v_call: TRBV7-8; clone_size: many; cdr3_aa: CASSLDRATGELFF; cdr3_nt: TGTGCCAGCAGCCTTGACAGGGCTACCGGGGAGCTGTTTTTT
d_call: .; j_call: TRBJ1-6; v_call: TRBV5-1; clone_size: many; cdr3_aa: CASSREGDSPLHF; cdr3_nt: TGCGCCAGCAGCAGGGAAGGGGATTCACCCCTCCACTTT
d_call: .; j_call: TRBJ2-3; v_call: TRBV28; clone_size: .; cdr3_aa: CASRTGRRDTQYF; cdr3_nt: TGTGCCAGCAGAACAGGCCGACGAGATACGCAGTATTTT
d_call: .; j_call: TRBJ1-5; v_call: TRBV7-6; clone_size: .; cdr3_aa: CASSSSGRNQPQHF; cdr3_nt: TGTGCCAGCAGCTCAAGCGGGCGGAATCAGCCCCAGCATTTT
d_call: .; j_call: TRBJ2-1; v_call: TRBV6-2/TRBV6-3; clone_size: many; cdr3_aa: CASSTRPGAINNEQFF; cdr3_nt: TGTGCCAGCAGTACCCGACCAGGGGCGATTAACAATGAGCAGTTCTTC
d_call: TRBD1; j_call: TRBJ2-4; v_call: TRBV25-1; clone_size: many; cdr3_aa: CASSEWSQGDIQYF; cdr3_nt: TGTGCCAGCAGTGAATGGAGCCAGGGGGACATTCAGTACTTC
d_call: .; j_call: TRBJ1-1; v_call: TRBV6-5; clone_size: many; cdr3_aa: CASSYWREGTEAFF; cdr3_nt: TGTGCCAGCAGTTATTGGAGGGAAGGCACTGAAGCTTTCTTT
d_call: TRBD2; j_call: TRBJ2-5; v_call: TRBV7-9; clone_size: many; cdr3_aa: CASSRGTSGRAEETQYF; cdr3_nt: TGTGCCAGCAGCCGCGGGACTAGCGGGAGGGCCGAAGAGACCCAGTACTTC
d_call: TRBD1; j_call: TRBJ1-1; v_call: TRBV5-6; clone_size: few; cdr3_aa: CASSPGGQGKNTEAFF; cdr3_nt: TGTGCCAGCAGCCCCGGAGGACAGGGGAAGAACACTGAAGCTTTCTTT
d_call: TRBD1; j_call: TRBJ1-5; v_call: TRBV28; clone_size: many; cdr3_aa: CATHRGAGNQPQHF; cdr3_nt: TGTGCAACCCACAGGGGGGCAGGCAATCAGCCCCAGCATTTT
d_call: .; j_call: TRBJ1-2; v_call: TRBV11-2; clone_size: many; cdr3_aa: CASSFTPVANYGYTF; cdr3_nt: TGTGCCAGCAGCTTCACACCCGTAGCTAACTATGGCTACACCTTC
d_call: .; j_call: TRBJ2-3; v_call: TRBV6-2/TRBV6-3; clone_size: many; cdr3_aa: CASSNKGSPDTQYF; cdr3_nt: TGTGCCAGCAGTAACAAGGGAAGCCCAGATACGCAGTATTTT
d_call: TRBD2; j_call: TRBJ2-2; v_call: TRBV28; clone_size: many; cdr3_aa: CASRARTSGRPGELFF; cdr3_nt: TGTGCCAGCAGGGCTCGGACTAGCGGGAGGCCCGGGGAGCTGTTTTTT
d_call: .; j_call: TRBJ1-6; v_call: TRBV10-3; clone_size: few; cdr3_aa: CAISDSGRGVNSPLHF; cdr3_nt: TGTGCCATCAGCGACAGCGGTCGGGGGGTTAATTCACCCCTCCACTTT
d_call: .; j_call: TRBJ2-4; v_call: TRBV7-2; clone_size: many; cdr3_aa: CASSLETSWGIQYF; cdr3_nt: TGTGCCAGCAGCTTAGAAACCTCTTGGGGCATTCAGTACTTC
d_call: .; j_call: TRBJ2-2; v_call: TRBV7-3; clone_size: many; cdr3_aa: CASSLGRPDTGELFF; cdr3_nt: TGTGCCAGCAGCTTAGGCCGGCCAGACACCGGGGAGCTGTTTTTT